The sequence of this T cell receptor (beta chain) was determined in a study of cytomegalovirus exposure and HLA in healthy donors. As for the study in general: Earlier, 95 million to 120 million unique TCR beta sequences were recovered from about 170 million T cells by an analysis. Study-wide points: In a later analysis, common viral pathogens appeared linked to several of the most significant clusters. A likely sequencing artifact accounted for one observed cluster of highly shared sequence variants.

Healthy individuals who donated bone marrow served as the donors. Of note for this clone: Its specificity is unknown.

The PCR employed 60 Vbeta primers together with 13 Jbeta primers. Produced via immunoSEQ multiplex PCR; TCRdb's table is partial and in-frame only. The profile shows 120,000 or so clones, about 80% of them singletons. Sequenced material: PBMCs. The TCR sequence derives from a young man in good health and CMV-seropositive.

The CDR3 loop is CASSSLDEQFF. The CDR3 DNA follows: TGTGCCAGCAGCTCCCTCGATGAGCAGTTCTTC. The chain employs TRBV6-5 and TRBJ2-1, with no clear D. Trimming took 6 bases from V and 8 from J, leaving 8 bases between them. CDR3 size: 11 residues. Germline V CDR1 and CDR2: MNHEY, SVGAGI.